A single sample gave rise to the 7 T cell receptor beta chains below, sequenced in a study of neurological immune-mediated disorders. MiXCR, applied by TCRdb to the 5' RACE reads, yields one record per CDR3 protein. Among approximately 100,000 distinct CDR3 sequences listed, under 4.5% were seen once. The sequencing sample was made of PBMCs. The receptors here all came from a woman aged 45 to 65 with multiple sclerosis.

This clonotype was recorded many times. The CDR3 DNA sequence: TGCAGCGTAGACAGGGGTCTCGGGGAGACCCAGTACTTC. Its translation: CSVDRGLGETQYF. V gene TRBV29-1 combines with J gene TRBJ2-5, with 8 bases matching TRBD1. V shed 6 bases, J shed 5 bases, and the junction held 8 bases outside the gene matches. The V gene's germline CDR1 is SQVTM and CDR2 ANQGSEA. The CDR3 totals 13 residues.

This clonotype has ten or more counts. The CDR3 nucleotides read TGTGCCAGCAGTAACCCGGGACAAACTAATAGCAATCAGCCCCAGCATTTT. Its protein product is CASSNPGQTNSNQPQHF. This rearrangement joins TRBV6-6 to TRBJ1-5, with D perhaps matching TRBD1 (6 bases). This CDR3 contains 17 residues. Between the trimmed V and J ends, which lost 5 bases and 0 bases, there was a span of 17 bases. Germline CDR1 and CDR2: MNHNY and SVGAGI (reference sequence).

This clonotype was seen at least ten times. The chain couples TRBV5-1 to TRBJ1-1; no definite D call. CDR1 and CDR2 (germline): SGHRS, YFSETQ. Trimming removed 2 bases from V and 1 base from J, with 9 bases in between. The CDR3 extends over 14 amino acids. The CDR3 nucleotides read TGCGCCAGCAGCTTCGACGGAAAGAACACTGAAGCTTTCTTT. It encodes CASSFDGKNTEAFF.

This clonotype was counted many times. The rearrangement joins TRBV20-1 to TRBJ1-1; 7 bases match TRBD1. Trimming cost V 6 bases and J 10 bases; bases outside gene matches: 14. CDR3 length: 13 amino acids. From germline, CDR1 is DFQATT and CDR2 SNEGSKA (reference sequence). DNA for the CDR3: TGCAGTGCCAGGCAGGGGGGGCTAAGACTAGCTTTCTTT. Protein product: CSARQGGLRLAFF.

This clonotype has only a few counts. The chain joins TRBV4-3 to TRBJ1-3, with D uncertain. Germline-derived CDR1 and CDR2 are LGHNA and YSLEER. Trimming stripped 0 bases from V and 1 base from J, with 7 bases between. The CDR3 contains 15 residues. This CDR3 reads CASSQEGFSGNTIYF. The CDR3 region has the DNA TGCGCCAGCAGCCAAGAGGGGTTTTCTGGAAACACCATATATTTT.

This clonotype was counted ten times or more. The rearrangement joins TRBV20-1 to TRBJ2-3, with D possibly being TRBD1 (6 bases). V gave up 2 bases and J gave up 0 bases, with 12 bases separating them. CDR3 length: 15 residues. Per germline, CDR1 DFQATT and CDR2 SNEGSKA (reference sequence). The CDR3: CSARRTVTSTDTQYF. CDR3 DNA sequence: TGCAGTGCTAGAAGGACAGTTACTAGCACAGATACGCAGTATTTT.

In the case of this clonotype: This clone may be a read error of a much larger clone one base away. This chain uses TRBV7-9 with TRBJ1-5; no reliable D call. The CDR3 length is 13 residues. The germline V gene has CDR1 SEHNR and CDR2 FQNEAQ (reference sequence). CDR3 sequence reads: CASSLDLNQPQNF. The CDR3 nucleotides read TGTGCCAGCAGCTTAGATCTCAATCAGCCCCAGAATTTT.